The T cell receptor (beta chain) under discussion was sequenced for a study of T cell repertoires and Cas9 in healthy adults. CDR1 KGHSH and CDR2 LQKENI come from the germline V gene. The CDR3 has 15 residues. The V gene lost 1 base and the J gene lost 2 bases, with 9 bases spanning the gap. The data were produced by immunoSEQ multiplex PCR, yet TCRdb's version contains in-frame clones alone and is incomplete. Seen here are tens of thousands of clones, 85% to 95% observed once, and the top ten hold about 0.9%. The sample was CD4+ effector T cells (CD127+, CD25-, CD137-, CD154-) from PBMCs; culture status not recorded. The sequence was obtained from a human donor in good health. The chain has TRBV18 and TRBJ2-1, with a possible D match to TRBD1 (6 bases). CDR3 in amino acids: CASSPRQGTYNEQFF. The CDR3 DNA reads TGTGCCAGCTCACCACGCCAGGGGACCTACAATGAGCAGTTCTTC. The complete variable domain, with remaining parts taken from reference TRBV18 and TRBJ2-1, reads NAGVMQNPRHLVRRRGQEARLRCSPMKGHSHVYWYRQLPEEGLKFMVYLQKENIIDESGMPKERFSAEFPKEGPSILRIQQVVRGDSAAYFCASSPRQGTYNEQFFGPGTRLTVL.